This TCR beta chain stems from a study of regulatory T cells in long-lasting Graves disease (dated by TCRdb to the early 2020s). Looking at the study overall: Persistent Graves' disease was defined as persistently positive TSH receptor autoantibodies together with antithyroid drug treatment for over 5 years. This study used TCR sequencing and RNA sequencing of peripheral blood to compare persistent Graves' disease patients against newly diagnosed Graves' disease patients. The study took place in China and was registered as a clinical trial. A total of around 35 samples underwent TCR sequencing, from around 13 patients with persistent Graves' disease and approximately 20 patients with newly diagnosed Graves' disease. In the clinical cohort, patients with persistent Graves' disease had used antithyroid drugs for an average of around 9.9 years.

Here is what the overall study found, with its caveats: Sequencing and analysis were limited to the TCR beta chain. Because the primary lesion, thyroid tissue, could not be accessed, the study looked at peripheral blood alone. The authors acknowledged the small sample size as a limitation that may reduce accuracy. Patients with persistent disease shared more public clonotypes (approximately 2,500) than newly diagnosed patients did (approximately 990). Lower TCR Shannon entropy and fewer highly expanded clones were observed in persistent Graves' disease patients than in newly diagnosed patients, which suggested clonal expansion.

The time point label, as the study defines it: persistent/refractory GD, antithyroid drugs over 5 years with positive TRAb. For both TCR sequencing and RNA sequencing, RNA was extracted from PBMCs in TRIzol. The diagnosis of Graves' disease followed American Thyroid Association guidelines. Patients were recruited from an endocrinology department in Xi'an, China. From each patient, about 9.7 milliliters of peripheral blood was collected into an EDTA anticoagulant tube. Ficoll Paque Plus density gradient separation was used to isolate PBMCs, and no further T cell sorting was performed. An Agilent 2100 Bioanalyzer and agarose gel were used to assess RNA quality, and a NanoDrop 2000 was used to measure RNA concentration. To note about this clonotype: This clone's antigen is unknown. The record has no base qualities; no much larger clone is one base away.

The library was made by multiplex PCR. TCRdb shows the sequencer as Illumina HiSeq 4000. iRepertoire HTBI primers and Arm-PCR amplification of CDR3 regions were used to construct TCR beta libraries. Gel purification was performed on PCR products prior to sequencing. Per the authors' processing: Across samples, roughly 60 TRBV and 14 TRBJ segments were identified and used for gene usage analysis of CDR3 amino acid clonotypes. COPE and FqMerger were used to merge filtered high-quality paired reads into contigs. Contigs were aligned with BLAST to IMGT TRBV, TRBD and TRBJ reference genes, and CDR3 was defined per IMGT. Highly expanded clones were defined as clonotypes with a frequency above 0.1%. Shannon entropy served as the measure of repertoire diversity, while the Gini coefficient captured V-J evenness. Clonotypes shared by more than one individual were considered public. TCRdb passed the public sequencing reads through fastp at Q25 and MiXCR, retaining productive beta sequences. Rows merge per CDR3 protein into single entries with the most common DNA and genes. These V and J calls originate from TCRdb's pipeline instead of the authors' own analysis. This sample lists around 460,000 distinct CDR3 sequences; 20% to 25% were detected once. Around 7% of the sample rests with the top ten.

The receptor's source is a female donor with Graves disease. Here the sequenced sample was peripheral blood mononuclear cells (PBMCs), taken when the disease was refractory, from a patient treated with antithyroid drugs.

The CDR3 protein: CSAAEGSEGYYEQYF. The DNA sequence reads TGCAGTGCTGCCGAGGGATCGGAGGGGTACTACGAGCAGTACTTC. Rearrangement joined TRBV20-1 to TRBJ2-7; perhaps TRBD2 is the D gene, with 6 bases matching. From the cysteine through the phenylalanine, the CDR3 covers 15 amino acids. The entry retains the CDR3 DNA only, 45 bases that are in frame from base 1. The V end loses 5 bases and the J end loses 3 bases, and a stretch of 20 bases separates them. Per the germline V gene (reference sequence), DFQATT is the CDR1 and SNEGSKA is the CDR2.